A selection of T cell receptor beta chains follows, all from one sample in a study of blood T cell repertoires in COVID-19. Data came from immunoSEQ multiplex PCR; TCRdb stores just in-frame clones and leaves some out. The sample gives 150,000 to 200,000 clones, more than 80% of which show up once; about a tenth is in the top ten. Sequencing was carried out using peripheral blood. The receptors were sampled from a human donor in a cohort sampled during active COVID-19. The CDR3 runs from the conserved cysteine through the conserved F or W. D genes are given only for firm matches. Clone size appears in some rows only: once, few, many, or a class for an expanded clone.

CDR3 DNA: TGTGCCAGCAGTGAAGCGCTAGGGGCTCCTGGAAACACCATATATTTT
CDR3 protein: CASSEALGAPGNTIYF
J gene: TRBJ1-3
clone size: .
V gene: TRBV6-1
D gene: .

CDR3 DNA: TGTGCCAGTAGGAGCGGAGGAGAGACCCAGTACTTC
CDR3 protein: CASRSGGETQYF
J gene: TRBJ2-5
clone size: once
V gene: TRBV19
D gene: .

CDR3 DNA: TGTGCCAGCAGCTCCACAGGGGTAGGAAACACCATATATTTT
CDR3 protein: CASSSTGVGNTIYF
J gene: TRBJ1-3
clone size: .
V gene: TRBV5-6
D gene: TRBD1

CDR3 DNA: TGTGCCAGCATCCCATACGGACTAGCGGGAGTTCCGAACACCGGGGAGCTGTTTTTT
CDR3 protein: CASIPYGLAGVPNTGELFF
J gene: TRBJ2-2
clone size: .
V gene: TRBV28
D gene: TRBD2

CDR3 DNA: TGCGCCAGCAGCTTGGGCAGGGGGCGGGAGACCCAGTACTTC
CDR3 protein: CASSLGRGRETQYF
J gene: TRBJ2-5
clone size: .
V gene: TRBV5-1
D gene: TRBD1

CDR3 DNA: TGTGCCAGCAGCTCCCTAAGACAGCGCTCTGGGGCCAACGTCCTGACTTTC
CDR3 protein: CASSSLRQRSGANVLTF
J gene: TRBJ2-6
clone size: few
V gene: TRBV11-2
D gene: .

CDR3 DNA: TGTGCCAGCAAAGGACAGCTTTACACTGAAGCTTTCTTT
CDR3 protein: CASKGQLYTEAFF
J gene: TRBJ1-1
clone size: .
V gene: TRBV2
D gene: .

CDR3 DNA: TGTGCCAGCAGCCTGGGACTAGCGGGACTTAATAACAATGAGCAGTTCTTC
CDR3 protein: CASSLGLAGLNNNEQFF
J gene: TRBJ2-1
clone size: once
V gene: TRBV5-4
D gene: TRBD2

CDR3 DNA: TGTGCCAGCAGTGAACGGACAGGGAATGGCTACACCTTC
CDR3 protein: CASSERTGNGYTF
J gene: TRBJ1-2
clone size: .
V gene: TRBV6-1
D gene: TRBD1

CDR3 DNA: TGTGCCAGCAGCTTCCGGCTAGCGGGCCGCACAGATACGCAGTATTTT
CDR3 protein: CASSFRLAGRTDTQYF
J gene: TRBJ2-3
clone size: .
V gene: TRBV7-2
D gene: TRBD2

CDR3 DNA: TGCGCCAGCAGCCAAGGTTTCAGGGCAGATACGCAGTATTTT
CDR3 protein: CASSQGFRADTQYF
J gene: TRBJ2-3
clone size: .
V gene: TRBV4-1
D gene: .

CDR3 DNA: TGTGCCACCAGCACCGAGAGACAGGGGGTGCAGTACTTC
CDR3 protein: CATSTERQGVQYF
J gene: TRBJ2-7
clone size: .
V gene: TRBV15
D gene: TRBD1

CDR3 DNA: TGTGCCATCAGACCCACGGACTATGGCTACACCTTC
CDR3 protein: CAIRPTDYGYTF
J gene: TRBJ1-2
clone size: .
V gene: TRBV10-3
D gene: .

CDR3 DNA: TGTGCCAGCAGCCAAGGCGCAGGCGCTGAAGCTTTCTTT
CDR3 protein: CASSQGAGAEAFF
J gene: TRBJ1-1
clone size: .
V gene: TRBV14
D gene: .

CDR3 DNA: TGTGCCAGCAGCGTAGATGACGGGAGCTCCTACGAGCAGTACTTC
CDR3 protein: CASSVDDGSSYEQYF
J gene: TRBJ2-7
clone size: .
V gene: TRBV9
D gene: .

CDR3 DNA: TGTGCCAGCTCCCCCAGGAAGACTGAAGCTTTCTTT
CDR3 protein: CASSPRKTEAFF
J gene: TRBJ1-1
clone size: .
V gene: TRBV18
D gene: .

CDR3 DNA: TGTGCCAGCTCACCGCCTAGCGGGGGGGCTATCGGAGAGACCCAGTACTTC
CDR3 protein: CASSPPSGGAIGETQYF
J gene: TRBJ2-5
clone size: few
V gene: TRBV18
D gene: TRBD2

CDR3 DNA: TGTGCCAGCAGTACGGATAACTTCGGGACAACGTTCTTC
CDR3 protein: CASSTDNFGTTFF
J gene: TRBJ2-1
clone size: .
V gene: TRBV6-2/TRBV6-3
D gene: .

CDR3 DNA: TGTGCCAGCACCCTAGGCGGGGTCGCGGGCACTGAAGCTTTCTTT
CDR3 protein: CASTLGGVAGTEAFF
J gene: TRBJ1-1
clone size: .
V gene: TRBV28
D gene: .

CDR3 DNA: TGTGCCAGCAGTGCGGGACTGAACACCGGGGAGCTGTTTTTT
CDR3 protein: CASSAGLNTGELFF
J gene: TRBJ2-2
clone size: .
V gene: TRBV5-6
D gene: .

CDR3 DNA: TGTGCCAGCAGTTACCCGGGTACCCAAGAGACCCAGTACTTC
CDR3 protein: CASSYPGTQETQYF
J gene: TRBJ2-5
clone size: .
V gene: TRBV6-6
D gene: .

CDR3 DNA: TGCAGCGTCCTACTTTTAGCGGGGGGTACCAATGAGCAGTTCTTC
CDR3 protein: CSVLLLAGGTNEQFF
J gene: TRBJ2-1
clone size: once
V gene: TRBV29-1
D gene: TRBD2

CDR3 DNA: TGTGCCAGCAGTGAAACCGGGACAGGGGGCGACGAGCAGTACTTC
CDR3 protein: CASSETGTGGDEQYF
J gene: TRBJ2-7
clone size: .
V gene: TRBV28
D gene: TRBD1

CDR3 DNA: TGTGCCAGCAGTTACACCCAGGGGGAGACCCAGTACTTC
CDR3 protein: CASSYTQGETQYF
J gene: TRBJ2-5
clone size: .
V gene: TRBV6-6
D gene: .

CDR3 DNA: TGTGCCAGCAGTTTAGGCAGGGGGTATGGGGCCAACGTCCTGACTTTC
CDR3 protein: CASSLGRGYGANVLTF
J gene: TRBJ2-6
clone size: .
V gene: TRBV27
D gene: TRBD1

CDR3 DNA: TGTGCCAGCACCCTCCGGGGGGAGCAGTACTTC
CDR3 protein: CASTLRGEQYF
J gene: TRBJ2-7
clone size: .
V gene: TRBV12-3/TRBV12-4
D gene: .

CDR3 DNA: TGTGCCAGCAGCCGGGGGACAGCTATAAACATTCAGTACTTC
CDR3 protein: CASSRGTAINIQYF
J gene: TRBJ2-4
clone size: .
V gene: TRBV14
D gene: TRBD1

CDR3 DNA: TGTGCCAGCGATGGTGCCCCTCAGCGGGAGGAAGACGAGCAGTACTTC
CDR3 protein: CASDGAPQREEDEQYF
J gene: TRBJ2-7
clone size: once
V gene: TRBV6-6
D gene: TRBD2

CDR3 DNA: TGTGCCAGCAGCTTAGCCGGGACAACCACACCCGGGGAGCTGTTTTTT
CDR3 protein: CASSLAGTTTPGELFF
J gene: TRBJ2-2
clone size: .
V gene: TRBV11-3
D gene: .

CDR3 DNA: TGTGCTCAGGACTATTCGGGAAACACCATATATTTT
CDR3 protein: CAQDYSGNTIYF
J gene: TRBJ1-3
clone size: .
V gene: TRBV30
D gene: .

CDR3 DNA: TGTGCCAGCAGCTTTAGACAGGGGTACGGGGAGCTGTTTTTT
CDR3 protein: CASSFRQGYGELFF
J gene: TRBJ2-2
clone size: .
V gene: TRBV7-8
D gene: TRBD1

CDR3 DNA: TGTGCCAGCAGCTTAAGCCGGGACAGGGATCAGCCCCAGCATTTT
CDR3 protein: CASSLSRDRDQPQHF
J gene: TRBJ1-5
clone size: .
V gene: TRBV7-8
D gene: TRBD1

CDR3 DNA: TGTGCCAGCAGTTCCCTAGGGACAGCGAAACACTATGGCTACACCTTC
CDR3 protein: CASSSLGTAKHYGYTF
J gene: TRBJ1-2
clone size: .
V gene: TRBV6-2/TRBV6-3
D gene: TRBD1

CDR3 DNA: TGTGCCAGCAGCCATCTAGGGGACAATCAGCCCCAGCATTTT
CDR3 protein: CASSHLGDNQPQHF
J gene: TRBJ1-5
clone size: .
V gene: TRBV3-1/TRBV3-2
D gene: .

CDR3 DNA: TGTGCCAGCAGAGCGACAGTGAATAATTCACCCCTCCACTTT
CDR3 protein: CASRATVNNSPLHF
J gene: TRBJ1-6
clone size: many
V gene: TRBV2
D gene: .

CDR3 DNA: TGCGCCAGCAGCGGGACAGGTAACAACAATGAGCAGTTCTTC
CDR3 protein: CASSGTGNNNEQFF
J gene: TRBJ2-1
clone size: .
V gene: TRBV5-1
D gene: TRBD1

CDR3 DNA: TGTGCCAGCAGCTCTAGCGTTAGCACAGATACGCAGTATTTT
CDR3 protein: CASSSSVSTDTQYF
J gene: TRBJ2-3
clone size: once
V gene: TRBV11-1
D gene: .

CDR3 DNA: TGCGCCAGCAGCGACTTGGGCACCGGGGAGCTGTTTTTT
CDR3 protein: CASSDLGTGELFF
J gene: TRBJ2-2
clone size: .
V gene: TRBV4-3
D gene: .

CDR3 DNA: TGTGCCAGCAGCCAACTTAGGAGCTCCTACAATGAGCAGTTCTTC
CDR3 protein: CASSQLRSSYNEQFF
J gene: TRBJ2-1
clone size: .
V gene: TRBV7-8
D gene: .

CDR3 DNA: TGTGCCAGCAGCTTAGCAGTTCGGGAGACCCAGTACTTC
CDR3 protein: CASSLAVRETQYF
J gene: TRBJ2-5
clone size: .
V gene: TRBV7-2
D gene: .

CDR3 DNA: TGTGCCAGCAGACGAAGCGGGGGGTCCGAGACCCAGTACTTC
CDR3 protein: CASRRSGGSETQYF
J gene: TRBJ2-5
clone size: .
V gene: TRBV7-2
D gene: TRBD2

CDR3 DNA: TGTGCCAGCAGCCTGGGGACAACCGTACTGGCTTTCTTT
CDR3 protein: CASSLGTTVLAFF
J gene: TRBJ1-1
clone size: .
V gene: TRBV5-4
D gene: .

CDR3 DNA: TGTGCCAGCATGGAGGTTGGCTACACCTTC
CDR3 protein: CASMEVGYTF
J gene: TRBJ1-2
clone size: .
V gene: TRBV28
D gene: .

CDR3 DNA: TGTGCCAGCAGCTTGGGGACAGGGCCGGAAAAACTGTTTTTT
CDR3 protein: CASSLGTGPEKLFF
J gene: TRBJ1-4
clone size: .
V gene: TRBV7-8
D gene: TRBD1

CDR3 DNA: TGCAGTGCTAGACCAGGGAACGAGCAGTACTTC
CDR3 protein: CSARPGNEQYF
J gene: TRBJ2-7
clone size: .
V gene: TRBV20-1
D gene: .

CDR3 DNA: TGTGCCAGCAAGGAGTTCGGTGCGGGAGAGGCCAAAAACATTCAGTACTTC
CDR3 protein: CASKEFGAGEAKNIQYF
J gene: TRBJ2-4
clone size: .
V gene: TRBV2
D gene: TRBD2

CDR3 DNA: TGTGCCAGTAGTGACAGGGGGCACGGCGAGCAGTACTTC
CDR3 protein: CASSDRGHGEQYF
J gene: TRBJ2-7
clone size: .
V gene: TRBV19
D gene: TRBD1

CDR3 DNA: TGTGCCAGCAGCTTAGATCTAGGCGGGGTTGGTAATTCACCCCTCCACTTT
CDR3 protein: CASSLDLGGVGNSPLHF
J gene: TRBJ1-6
clone size: .
V gene: TRBV11-2
D gene: .

CDR3 DNA: TGTGCCAGCAGCTTAAGCGGGAGTTCCCCCTACGAGCAGTACTTC
CDR3 protein: CASSLSGSSPYEQYF
J gene: TRBJ2-7
clone size: .
V gene: TRBV11-1
D gene: TRBD2

CDR3 DNA: TGTGCCAGCAGGGCAGGACAACTGAACACTGAAGCTTTCTTT
CDR3 protein: CASRAGQLNTEAFF
J gene: TRBJ1-1
clone size: .
V gene: TRBV28
D gene: .

CDR3 DNA: TGCAGCGCGAAGGGGACTAGCCTACAGAACACCGGGGAGCTGTTTTTT
CDR3 protein: CSAKGTSLQNTGELFF
J gene: TRBJ2-2
clone size: .
V gene: TRBV29-1
D gene: TRBD2

CDR3 DNA: TGTGCCAGTAGTATAGTCCGAGGCCCCTACGAGCAGTACTTC
CDR3 protein: CASSIVRGPYEQYF
J gene: TRBJ2-7
clone size: .
V gene: TRBV19
D gene: .

CDR3 DNA: TGCAGTGGTGGACTAAGGAACGAGCAGTACTTC
CDR3 protein: CSGGLRNEQYF
J gene: TRBJ2-7
clone size: .
V gene: TRBV20-1
D gene: .

CDR3 DNA: TGTGCCAGTAGTATCCGGACAGGGAACACCGGGGAGCTGTTTTTT
CDR3 protein: CASSIRTGNTGELFF
J gene: TRBJ2-2
clone size: .
V gene: TRBV19
D gene: TRBD1

CDR3 DNA: TGTGCCAGCTCACCTAGCGGGGGGGACCCACAGACGCAGTATTTT
CDR3 protein: CASSPSGGDPQTQYF
J gene: TRBJ2-3
clone size: .
V gene: TRBV18
D gene: TRBD2